This entry features one TCR beta chain sequence. Ten or more counts support this clonotype. The antigen this receptor binds is unknown. Base qualities were left out, and no much larger clone turns up one base away. Instrument used: Illumina HiSeq 2000. TCR beta chain libraries were generated by multiplex PCR amplification. The amplified TCR beta chain products were analyzed by high-throughput sequencing. The public sequencing data were trimmed at Q25 with fastp and processed into clonotypes with MiXCR by TCRdb, which kept only in-frame beta chains. Every CDR3 protein is listed once, alongside the most common genes and DNA of its rows. This sample holds around 190,000 distinct CDR3 sequences; 30% to 35% were observed only once. 3.5% to 4.5% of the sample rests with the top ten. This entry belongs to a study of breast tumors, draining lymph nodes, adjacent tissues (dated by TCRdb to the mid-2010s). A note on the overall study: Breast cancer patients provided tumor, adjacent nontumor tissue and axillary lymph nodes, and the study compared the TCR beta repertoires across these three sources. The study was designed to assess the relationships and possible T-cell exchange between tumor, surrounding tissue and draining lymph node repertoires in human breast cancer.

The lymph node samples were taken from the axillary draining lymph nodes of breast cancer patients. CDR1 and CDR2 were assigned from the germline V gene as KGHSH and LQKENI. From its cysteine to its phenylalanine, the CDR3 spans 14 amino acids. Of all the DNA, just the CDR3 is kept, 42 bases in frame from base 1. The V end loses 0 bases and the J end loses 3 bases, and a stretch of 6 bases separates them. What the work shows at the level of the full study, not this receptor alone: Tumor T-cell repertoires showed less diversity than lymph node repertoires and more diversity than nontumor tissue repertoires, and tumor T-cell repertoires showed preferential V and J gene usage. The data were considered consistent with most tumor T cells being derived from the lymph node and subsequently expanding within tumor tissue. The similarity between tumor and nontumor tissue repertoires was significantly greater in luminal-like breast cancer than in basal-like breast cancer. Rather than being directly demonstrated, the conclusion that tumor T cells originate in lymph nodes was presented as consistent with a hypothesis.

This receptor was obtained from a female donor with breast cancer. Some clones in this sample may be carry-over from other donors' samples. The sequence links TRBV18 to TRBJ1-3, with the D segment identity uncertain. The sequenced sample was axillary lymph node tissue. The DNA sequence is as follows: TGTGCCAGCTCACCACCGGCCCGTGGAAACACCATATATTTT. Translation gives CASSPPARGNTIYF. With the rest looked up from the reference TRBV18 and TRBJ1-3 genes rather than sequenced, the full variable domain is NAGVMQNPRHLVRRRGQEARLRCSPMKGHSHVYWYRQLPEEGLKFMVYLQKENIIDESGMPKERFSAEFPKEGPSILRIQQVVRGDSAAYFCASSPPARGNTIYFGEGSWLTVV.